This TCR beta chain was sequenced for a study of CD8 T cells in Susac syndrome. TEMRA cells were FACS-enriched, while CD8+ and CD4+ T cells were negatively isolated. After extraction with the RNeasy kit, roughly 0.45 to 1 ug of the RNA was reverse transcribed using random hexamers. Across 54 Vbeta and 13 Jbeta, TCR beta CDR3 was amplified with immunoSEQ multiplex PCR. MiXCR, applied by TCRdb to the immunoSEQ multiplex PCR reads, yields one record per CDR3 protein. The data hold under 200,000 distinct CDR3 sequences, with about 91% observed a single time. Points from the study as a whole: Only a relatively small number of individuals were included in the TCR sequencing and HLA analysis.

This clonotype showed up just a few times. Its matching antigen is unknown. The CDR3 is made up of 13 amino acids. Trimming removed 7 bases from V and 2 bases from J; junction bases left unmatched: 4. Germline V gene data show CDR1 as MNHNY and CDR2 as SVGAGI (reference sequence). This clonotype was obtained from a human donor in good health. The sequenced sample was CD4+ T cells from PBMCs. This rearrangement joins TRBV6-6 to TRBJ2-7, with 8 bases identical to TRBD1. CDR3 region: CASTDRGPYEQYF. CDR3 bases: TGTGCCAGCACCGACAGGGGTCCCTACGAGCAGTACTTC.